The 9 T cell receptor beta chains below were found in one sample sequenced in a study of OX40 agonist ivuxolimab in advanced cancers. Sequenced by immunoSEQ multiplex PCR; TCRdb stores in-frame clones only, minus some. This sample has about 64,000 clones, with approximately 88% found just once. The material sequenced was CD4+ or CD8+ T cells sorted from blood, taken in a trial of the OX40 agonist ivuxolimab. These receptors originate from an adult with an advanced solid tumor such as melanoma, head and neck, liver or kidney cancer.

About this clone: A read error may account for a junction end that differs from germline. The rearrangement joins TRBV29-1 to TRBJ2-2; D might be TRBD2 (6 bases). The germline V gene encodes CDR1 SQVTM and CDR2 ANQGSEA. The CDR3 spans 14 residues. The CDR3 region is CSVASVSDLPGAVF. The DNA for the CDR3 is TGCAGCGTTGCTAGCGTTTCCGATCTACCGGGAGCTGTTTTT.

The chain carries TRBV7-2 and TRBJ2-1; 10 nucleotides align to TRBD2. The germline CDR1 and CDR2 sequences are SGHTA and FQGNSA. The CDR3 length is 15 residues. V gave up 3 bases and J gave up 6 bases; unmatched junction bases: 5. The CDR3 DNA follows: TGTGCCAGCAGCTTCCTAGCGGGAGTCGGCAATGAGCAGTTCTTC. Translation gives CASSFLAGVGNEQFF. Full variable domain (missing parts from reference TRBV7-2 and TRBJ2-1): GAGVSQSPSNKVTEKGKDVELRCDPISGHTALYWYRQSLGQGLEFLIYFQGNSAPDKSGLPSDRFSAERTGGSVSTLTIQRTQQEDSAVYLCASSFLAGVGNEQFFGPGTRLTVL.

This rearrangement joins TRBV6-1 to TRBJ1-5; no clear D gene. The CDR3 has 14 amino acids. The V gene's germline CDR1 is MNHNS and CDR2 SASEGT. V lost 1 base to trimming and J lost 3 bases, with 7 bases between them. CDR3 protein: CASSEGGLNQPQHF. CDR3 nucleotide sequence: TGTGCCAGCAGTGAAGGAGGGCTCAATCAGCCCCAGCATTTT.

V and J are TRBV5-5 and TRBJ1-1, with TRBD1 as a possible D gene (5 bases). V dropped 4 bases and J dropped 1 base, with 11 bases sitting between them. This CDR3 comprises 14 residues. CDR1 is SGHKS, CDR2 YYEKEE, per germline (reference sequence). CDR3 in amino acids: CASSPQVTNTEAFF. DNA of the CDR3: TGTGCCAGCAGCCCACAGGTCACGAACACTGAAGCTTTCTTT.

The chain recombines TRBV5-6 with TRBJ2-5; D may match TRBD1 or TRBD2 (5 bases each). V was clipped by 3 bases and J by 7 bases, with 19 bases between them. This CDR3 contains 15 residues. Per the germline V gene, CDR1 is SGHDT and CDR2 is YYEEEE. In nucleotides, the CDR3 is TGTGCCAGCAGCTGGAAGAGGGTCGGCCAGGGGACCCAGTACTTC. It is translated as CASSWKRVGQGTQYF. Together with reference TRBV5-6 and TRBJ2-5, the CDR3 gives the full variable domain: DAGVTQSPTHLIKTRGQQVTLRCSPKSGHDTVSWYQQALGQGPQFIFQYYEEEERQRGNFPDRFSGHQFPNYSSELNVNALLLGDSALYLCASSWKRVGQGTQYFGPGTRLLVL.

This sequence joins TRBV9 and TRBJ2-7; D remains unclear. The V gene lost 0 bases and the J gene lost 3 bases, with 7 bases spanning the gap. This CDR3 spans 13 amino acids. Germline lookup yields CDR1 SGDLS and CDR2 YYNGEE. CDR3 sequence reads: CASSVGLDYEQYF. CDR3 sequence (DNA): TGTGCCAGCAGCGTAGGTCTCGACTACGAGCAGTACTTC.

This sequence joins TRBV5-4 and TRBJ2-7; 9 bases are shared with TRBD1. The V segment lost 3 bases and the J segment 3 bases; nucleotides outside the gene matches: 7. There are 15 residues in the CDR3. CDR1 SGHNT and CDR2 YYREEE come from the germline V gene (reference sequence). CDR3 bases: TGTGCCAGCAGCTCCCGGACAGGGGACAACTACGAGCAGTACTTC. It yields the protein CASSSRTGDNYEQYF.

The rearrangement joins TRBV6-4 to TRBJ1-3; maybe TRBD1 (5 bases). Deletions cut 8 bases from V and 0 bases from J, with 20 bases between. CDR3 length: 17 amino acids. Germline loops: CDR1 MRHNA, CDR2 SNTAGT. The CDR3 is CASRGAKGSLSGNTIYF. CDR3 bases: TGTGCCAGCCGAGGGGCAAAGGGGTCCCTCTCTGGAAACACCATATATTTT.

The rearrangement uses TRBV28 and TRBJ2-5; D gene unclear. Per the germline V gene, CDR1 is MDHEN and CDR2 is SYDVKM. Trimming removed 2 bases at V and 5 bases at J, with 6 bases between. The CDR3 has 12 amino acids. CDR3: CASSLVRETQYF. Here the CDR3 DNA reads TGTGCCAGCAGTTTAGTACGGGAGACCCAGTACTTC.